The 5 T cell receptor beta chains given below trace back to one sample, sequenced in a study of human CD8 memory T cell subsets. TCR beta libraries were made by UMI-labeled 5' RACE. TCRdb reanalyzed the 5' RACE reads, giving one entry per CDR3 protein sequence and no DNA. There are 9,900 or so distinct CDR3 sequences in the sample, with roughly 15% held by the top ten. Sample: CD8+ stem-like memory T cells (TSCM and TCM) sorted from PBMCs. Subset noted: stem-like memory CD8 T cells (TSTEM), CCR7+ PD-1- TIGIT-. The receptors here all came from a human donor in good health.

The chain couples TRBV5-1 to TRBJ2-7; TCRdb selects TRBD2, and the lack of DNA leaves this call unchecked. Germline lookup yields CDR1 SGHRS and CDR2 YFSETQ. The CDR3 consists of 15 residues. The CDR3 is CASSLGASGTYEQYF.

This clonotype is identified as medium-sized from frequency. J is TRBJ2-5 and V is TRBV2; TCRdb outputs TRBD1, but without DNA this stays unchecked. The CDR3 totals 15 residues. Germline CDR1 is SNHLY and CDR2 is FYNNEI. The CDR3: CASSEALAGRETQYF.

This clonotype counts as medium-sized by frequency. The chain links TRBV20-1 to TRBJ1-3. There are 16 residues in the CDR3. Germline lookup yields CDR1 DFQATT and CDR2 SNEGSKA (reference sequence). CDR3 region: CSARDPPTGSGNTIYF.

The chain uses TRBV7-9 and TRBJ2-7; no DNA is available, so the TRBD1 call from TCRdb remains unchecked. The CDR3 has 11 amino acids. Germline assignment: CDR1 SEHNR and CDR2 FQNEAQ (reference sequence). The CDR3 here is CASGGGYEQYF. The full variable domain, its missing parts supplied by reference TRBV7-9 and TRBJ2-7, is DTGVSQNPRHKITKRGQNVTFRCDPISEHNRLYWYRQTLGQGPEFLTYFQNEAQLEKSRLLSDRFSAERPKGSFSTLEIQRTEQGDSAMYLCASGGGYEQYFGPGTRLTVT.

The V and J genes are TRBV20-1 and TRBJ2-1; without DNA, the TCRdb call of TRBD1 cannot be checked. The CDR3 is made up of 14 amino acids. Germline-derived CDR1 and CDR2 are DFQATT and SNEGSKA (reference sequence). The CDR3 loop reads CSARVGVSYNEQFF.